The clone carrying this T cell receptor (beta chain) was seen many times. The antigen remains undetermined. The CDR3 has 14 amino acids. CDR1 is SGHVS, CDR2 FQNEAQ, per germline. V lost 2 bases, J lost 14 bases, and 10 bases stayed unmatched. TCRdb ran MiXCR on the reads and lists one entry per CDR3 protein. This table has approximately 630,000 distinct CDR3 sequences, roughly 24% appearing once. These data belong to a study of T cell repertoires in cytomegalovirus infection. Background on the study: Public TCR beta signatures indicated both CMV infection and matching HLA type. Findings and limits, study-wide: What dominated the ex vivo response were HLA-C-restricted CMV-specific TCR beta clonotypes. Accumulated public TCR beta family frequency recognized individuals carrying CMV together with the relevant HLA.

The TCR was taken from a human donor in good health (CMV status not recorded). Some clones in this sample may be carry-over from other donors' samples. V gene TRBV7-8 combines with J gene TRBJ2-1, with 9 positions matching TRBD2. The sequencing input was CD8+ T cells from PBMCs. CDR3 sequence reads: CASSLSRRGGLEFF. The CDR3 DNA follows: TGTGCCAGCAGCTTAAGTCGGCGGGGGGGCCTTGAGTTCTTC. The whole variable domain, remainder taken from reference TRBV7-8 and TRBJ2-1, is GAGVSQSPRYKVAKRGQDVALRCDPISGHVSLFWYQQALGQGPEFLTYFQNEAQLDKSGLPSDRFFAERPEGSVSTLKIQRTQQEDSAVYLCASSLSRRGGLEFFGPGTRLTVL.